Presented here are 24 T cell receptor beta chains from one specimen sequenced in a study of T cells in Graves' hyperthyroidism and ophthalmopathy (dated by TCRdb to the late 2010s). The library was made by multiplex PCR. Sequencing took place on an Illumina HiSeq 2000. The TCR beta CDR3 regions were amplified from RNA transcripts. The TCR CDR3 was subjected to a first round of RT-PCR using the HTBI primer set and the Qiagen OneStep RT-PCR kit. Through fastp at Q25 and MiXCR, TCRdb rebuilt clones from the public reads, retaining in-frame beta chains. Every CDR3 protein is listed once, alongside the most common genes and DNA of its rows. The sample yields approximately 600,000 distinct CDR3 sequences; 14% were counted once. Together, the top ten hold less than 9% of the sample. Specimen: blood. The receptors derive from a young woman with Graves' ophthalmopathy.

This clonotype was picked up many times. CDR3 sequence (DNA): TGTGCCAGCAGTTTATGGGAAGACAGTACTGGCAACATTCAGTACTTC. This translates into CASSLWEDSTGNIQYF. V gene TRBV28 combines with J gene TRBJ2-4, with a tentative D call TRBD1 (5 bases). There are 16 residues in the CDR3. CDR1 and CDR2 (germline): MDHEN, SYDVKM. V shed 0 bases and J shed 7 bases, with 16 bases lying between them.

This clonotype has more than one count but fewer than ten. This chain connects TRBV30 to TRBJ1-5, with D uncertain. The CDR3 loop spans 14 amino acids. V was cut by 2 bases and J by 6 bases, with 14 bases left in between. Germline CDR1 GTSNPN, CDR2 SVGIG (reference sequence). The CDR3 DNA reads TGTGCCTGGAGTCCCCAGACCCTAGCTCAGCCCCAGCATTTT. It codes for CAWSPQTLAQPQHF.

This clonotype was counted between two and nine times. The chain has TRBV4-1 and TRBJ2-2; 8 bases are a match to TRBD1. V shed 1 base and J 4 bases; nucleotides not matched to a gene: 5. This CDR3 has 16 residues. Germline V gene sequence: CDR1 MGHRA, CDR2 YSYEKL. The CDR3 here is CASSQVLQGGTGELFF. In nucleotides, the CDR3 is TGCGCCAGCAGCCAAGTATTACAGGGGGGCACCGGGGAGCTGTTTTTT.

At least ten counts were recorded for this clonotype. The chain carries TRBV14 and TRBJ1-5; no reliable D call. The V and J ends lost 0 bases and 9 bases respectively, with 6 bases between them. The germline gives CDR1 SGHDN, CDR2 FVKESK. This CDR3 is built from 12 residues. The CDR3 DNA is TGTGCCAGCAGCCAAGACTGGGGGCCCCAGCATTTT. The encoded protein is CASSQDWGPQHF.

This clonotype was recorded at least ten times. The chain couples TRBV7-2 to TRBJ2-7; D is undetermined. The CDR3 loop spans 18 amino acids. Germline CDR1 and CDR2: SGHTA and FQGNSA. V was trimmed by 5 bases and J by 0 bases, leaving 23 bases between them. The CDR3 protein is CASSPKVSAGSSSYEQYF. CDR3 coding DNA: TGTGCCAGCAGCCCCAAGGTGTCCGCAGGATCCAGCTCCTACGAGCAGTACTTC.

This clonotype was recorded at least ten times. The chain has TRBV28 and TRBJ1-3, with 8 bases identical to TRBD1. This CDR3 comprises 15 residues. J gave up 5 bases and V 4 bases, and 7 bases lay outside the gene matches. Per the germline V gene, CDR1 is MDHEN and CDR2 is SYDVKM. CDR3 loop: CASSSGQVGRNTIYF. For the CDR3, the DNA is TGTGCCAGCAGTTCGGGACAGGTCGGCAGAAACACCATATATTTT.

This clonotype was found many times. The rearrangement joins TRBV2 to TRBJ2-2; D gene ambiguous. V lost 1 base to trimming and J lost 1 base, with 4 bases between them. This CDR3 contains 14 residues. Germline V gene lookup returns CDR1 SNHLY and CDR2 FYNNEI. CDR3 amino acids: CASSEGQNTGELFF. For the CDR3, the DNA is TGTGCCAGCAGTGAAGGTCAGAACACCGGGGAGCTGTTTTTT.

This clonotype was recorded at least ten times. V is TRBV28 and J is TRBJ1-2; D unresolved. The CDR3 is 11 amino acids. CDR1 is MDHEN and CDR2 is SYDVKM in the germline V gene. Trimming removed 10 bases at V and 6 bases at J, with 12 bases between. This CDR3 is CATEGADGYTF. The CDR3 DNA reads TGTGCCACTGAAGGCGCTGATGGCTACACCTTC.

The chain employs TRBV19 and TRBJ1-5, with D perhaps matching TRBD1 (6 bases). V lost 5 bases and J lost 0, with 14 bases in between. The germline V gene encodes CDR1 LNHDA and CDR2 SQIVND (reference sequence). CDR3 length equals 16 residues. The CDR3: CASSPTTGYSNQPQHF. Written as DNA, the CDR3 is TGTGCCAGTAGTCCCACGACAGGCTATAGCAATCAGCCCCAGCATTTT.

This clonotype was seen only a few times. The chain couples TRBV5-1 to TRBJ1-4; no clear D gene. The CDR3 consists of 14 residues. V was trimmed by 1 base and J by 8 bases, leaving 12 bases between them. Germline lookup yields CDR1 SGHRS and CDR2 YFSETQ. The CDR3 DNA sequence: TGCGCCAGCAGCTTGTATGGGATTGAAGAAAAACTGTTTTTT. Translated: CASSLYGIEEKLFF.

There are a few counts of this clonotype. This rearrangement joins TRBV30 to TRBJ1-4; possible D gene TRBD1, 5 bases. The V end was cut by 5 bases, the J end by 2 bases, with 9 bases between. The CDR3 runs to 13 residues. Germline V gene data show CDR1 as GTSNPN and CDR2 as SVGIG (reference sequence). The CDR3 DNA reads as TGTGCCTGGCTGACAGCGACTAATGAAAAACTGTTTTTT. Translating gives CAWLTATNEKLFF.

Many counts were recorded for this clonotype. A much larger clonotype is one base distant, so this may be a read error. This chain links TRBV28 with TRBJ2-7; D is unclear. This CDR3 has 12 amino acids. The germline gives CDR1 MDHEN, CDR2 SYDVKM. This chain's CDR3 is CASSSGSYEQHF. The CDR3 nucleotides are TGTGCCAGCAGTTCCGGCTCCTACGAGCAGCACTTC.

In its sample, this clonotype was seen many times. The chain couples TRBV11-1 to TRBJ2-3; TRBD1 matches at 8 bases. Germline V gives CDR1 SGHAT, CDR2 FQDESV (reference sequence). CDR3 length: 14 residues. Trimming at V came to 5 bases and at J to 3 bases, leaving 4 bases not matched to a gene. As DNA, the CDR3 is TGTGCCAGCAGCCCCGGGACAGGAACAGATACGCAGTATTTT. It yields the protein CASSPGTGTDTQYF.

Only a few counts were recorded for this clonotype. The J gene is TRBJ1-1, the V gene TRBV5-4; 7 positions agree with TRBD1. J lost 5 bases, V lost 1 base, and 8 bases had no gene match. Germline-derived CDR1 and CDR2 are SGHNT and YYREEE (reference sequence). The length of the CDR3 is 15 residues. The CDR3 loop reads CASSLTGQLGTEAFF. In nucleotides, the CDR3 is TGTGCCAGCAGCTTGACGGGACAGCTGGGAACTGAAGCTTTCTTT.

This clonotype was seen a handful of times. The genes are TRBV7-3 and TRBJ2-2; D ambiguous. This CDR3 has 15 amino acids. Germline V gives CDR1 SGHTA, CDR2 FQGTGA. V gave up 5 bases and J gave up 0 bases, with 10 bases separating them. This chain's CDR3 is CASSLDGSNTGELFF. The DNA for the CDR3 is TGTGCCAGCAGCCTGGACGGTTCGAACACCGGGGAGCTGTTTTTT.

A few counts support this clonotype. The CDR3 DNA follows: TGCGCCAGCAGCCAGGGGACAGATGGCTACACCTTC. This sequence encodes CASSQGTDGYTF. The V call is TRBV5-1, the J call TRBJ1-2; 7 bases fit TRBD1. The CDR3 is 12 amino acids. From germline, CDR1 is SGHRS and CDR2 YFSETQ. Trimming took 4 bases from V and 6 from J; bases not matched to a gene: 3. Full variable domain (missing parts from reference TRBV5-1 and TRBJ1-2): KAGVTQTPRYLIKTRGQQVTLSCSPISGHRSVSWYQQTPGQGLQFLFEYFSETQRNKGNFPGRFSGRQFSNSRSEMNVSTLELGDSALYLCASSQGTDGYTFGSGTRLTVV.

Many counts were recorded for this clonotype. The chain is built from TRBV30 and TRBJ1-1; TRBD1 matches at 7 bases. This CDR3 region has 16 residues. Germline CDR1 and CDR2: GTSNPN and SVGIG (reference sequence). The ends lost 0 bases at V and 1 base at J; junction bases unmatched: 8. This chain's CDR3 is CAWSVFSGGTNTEAFF. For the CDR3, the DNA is TGTGCCTGGAGTGTATTTTCAGGGGGAACGAACACTGAAGCTTTCTTT.

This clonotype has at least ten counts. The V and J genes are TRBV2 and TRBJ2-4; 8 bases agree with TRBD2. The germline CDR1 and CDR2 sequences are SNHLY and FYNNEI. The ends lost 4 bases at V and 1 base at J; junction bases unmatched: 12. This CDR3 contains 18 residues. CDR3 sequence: CASSGGGIAGWAKNIQYF. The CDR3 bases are TGTGCCAGCAGTGGAGGGGGAATAGCGGGATGGGCCAAAAACATTCAGTACTTC.

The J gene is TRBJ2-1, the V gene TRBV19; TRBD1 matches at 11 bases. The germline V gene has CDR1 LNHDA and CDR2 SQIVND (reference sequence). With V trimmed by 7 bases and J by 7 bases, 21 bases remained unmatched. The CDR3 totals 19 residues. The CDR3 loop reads CASTPGQGGYEDYRNEQFF. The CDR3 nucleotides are TGTGCCAGTACTCCGGGACAGGGGGGATATGAGGATTACAGGAATGAGCAGTTCTTC.

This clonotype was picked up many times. The CDR3 DNA is TGTGCCAGCAGCCCAAGTCCGGGGGCGGGAGGGGACTACAATGAGCAGTTCTTC. It codes for CASSPSPGAGGDYNEQFF. This chain connects TRBV3-1 to TRBJ2-1, with TRBD2 matching over 9 bases. The trim removed 4 bases at V and 3 bases at J, leaving 13 bases unmatched. Germline CDR1 LGHDT, CDR2 YNNKEL (reference sequence). The CDR3 covers 18 residues.

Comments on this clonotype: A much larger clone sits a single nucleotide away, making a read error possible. The CDR3 sequence is CASSYWAGGLTYEQYF. The CDR3 DNA sequence: TGTGCCAGCAGTTACTGGGCTGGGGGACTAACGTACGAGCAGTACTTC. The chain uses TRBV6-5 and TRBJ2-7; TRBD2 matches at 7 bases. V dropped 1 base and J dropped 4; count of bases not matched to a gene: 10. Germline lookup yields CDR1 MNHEY and CDR2 SVGAGI. CDR3 length equals 16 residues.

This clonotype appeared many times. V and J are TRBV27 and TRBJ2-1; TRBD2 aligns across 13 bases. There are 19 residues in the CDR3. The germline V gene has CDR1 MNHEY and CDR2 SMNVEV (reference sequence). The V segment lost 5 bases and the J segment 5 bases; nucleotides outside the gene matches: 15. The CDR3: CASSPRSGLAGEGDNEQFF. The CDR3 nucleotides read TGTGCCAGCAGTCCTCGATCCGGACTAGCGGGAGAGGGGGACAATGAGCAGTTCTTC.

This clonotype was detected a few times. CDR3 sequence reads: CATSDWDSTGDMGGYTF. In DNA, the CDR3 is TGTGCCACCAGTGATTGGGACAGTACGGGTGATATGGGGGGCTACACCTTC. V gene TRBV24-1 combines with J gene TRBJ1-2; 7 nucleotides align to TRBD1. V was clipped by 2 bases and J by 8 bases; unmatched bases: 16. Per the germline V gene, CDR1 is KGHDR and CDR2 is SFDVKD. The CDR3 spans 17 residues.

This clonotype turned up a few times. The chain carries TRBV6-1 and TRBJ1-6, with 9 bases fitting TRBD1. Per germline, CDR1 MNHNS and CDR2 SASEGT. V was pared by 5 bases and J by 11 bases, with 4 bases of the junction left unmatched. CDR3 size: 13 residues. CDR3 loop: CASSWGQGTPLHF. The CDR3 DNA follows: TGTGCCAGCAGTTGGGGACAGGGAACACCCCTCCACTTT.